These 25 T cell receptor beta chains were sequenced from one sample in a study of cytomegalovirus exposure and HLA in healthy donors. Assay used: immunoSEQ multiplex PCR; TCRdb lists only in-frame clones, some missing. The data show 82,000 or so clones, roughly 96% seen once. Sequencing input: PBMCs. The receptors derive from a woman aged 18-29 years in good health and CMV-seronegative.

This sequence joins TRBV7-2 and TRBJ2-3; TRBD2 matches 11 bases. This CDR3 is 19 amino acids long. Germline CDR1 SGHTA, CDR2 FQGNSA. V trimming: 5 bases; J trimming: 0 bases; junction bases outside the gene matches: 13. The DNA of the CDR3 is TGTGCCAGCAGCCCTCGTTGGCTAGCGGGGGGTTCGAGCACAGATACGCAGTATTTT. It codes for CASSPRWLAGGSSTDTQYF.

The chain carries TRBV10-3 and TRBJ2-1; D might be TRBD2 (5 bases). This CDR3 is 15 amino acids long. The germline gives CDR1 ENHRY, CDR2 SYGVKD. Between the trimmed V and J ends, which lost 0 bases and 0 bases, there was a span of 6 bases. The CDR3 DNA reads as TGTGCCATCAGTGAGTCGAGCGGCTCCTACAATGAGCAGTTCTTC. Protein product: CAISESSGSYNEQFF.

Remarks on this clone: An end of the junction differs from the germline gene, which may be a read error. In DNA form, the CDR3 reads TGCGCCAGCAGCCAACCTACCACTAGCGGGGGAATGATCTTC. It encodes CASSQPTTSGGMIF. This chain uses TRBV4-1 with TRBJ2-1, with 11 bases matching TRBD2. Germline V gene sequence: CDR1 MGHRA, CDR2 YSYEKL. This CDR3 has 14 residues.

In this sample, this clone turned up a few times. This sequence joins TRBV5-5 and TRBJ1-6, with TRBD1 identical over 7 bases. Losses at the gene ends were 2 bases for V and 7 bases for J; bases not matched to a gene: 6. The germline V gene encodes CDR1 SGHKS and CDR2 YYEKEE (reference sequence). This CDR3 is built from 15 residues. The CDR3 spells CASSFLTGNNSPLHF. DNA of the CDR3: TGTGCCAGCAGCTTCCTGACAGGGAACAATTCACCCCTCCACTTT.

The V call is TRBV19, the J call TRBJ2-2; TRBD2 might be the D (6 bases). V dropped 3 bases and J dropped 3 bases, with 14 bases sitting between them. Germline CDR1 reads LNHDA; CDR2 reads SQIVND (reference sequence). This CDR3 is built from 16 residues. The CDR3 reads CASSMTGTGDTGELFF. The DNA for the CDR3 is TGTGCCAGTAGTATGACCGGGACGGGGGACACCGGGGAGCTGTTTTTT.

Here the CDR3 reads CASSLAFVTGTTYEQYF. DNA of the CDR3: TGTGCCAGCAGCTTGGCCTTCGTGACAGGGACCACCTACGAGCAGTACTTC. V is TRBV5-5 and J is TRBJ2-7; TRBD1 matches at 7 bases. The CDR3 has 17 residues. V gave up 0 bases and J gave up 2 bases; unmatched junction bases: 11. From germline, CDR1 is SGHKS and CDR2 YYEKEE (reference sequence).

This sequence joins TRBV9 and TRBJ2-3; D is ambiguous. CDR1 SGDLS and CDR2 YYNGEE come from the germline V gene. This CDR3 is 12 amino acids long. Trimming took off 0 bases at V and 7 bases at J, with 6 bases between the two ends. CDR3 bases: TGTGCCAGCAGCGTAGGCCTAAATACGCAGTATTTT. It encodes CASSVGLNTQYF.

V is TRBV4-1 and J is TRBJ1-1, with D perhaps matching TRBD1 (5 bases). Germline CDR1 reads MGHRA; CDR2 reads YSYEKL. V lost 3 bases to trimming and J lost 7 bases, with 15 bases between them. The CDR3 runs to 14 residues. CDR3 amino acids: CASSQSGTDYEAFF. The CDR3 nucleotides are TGCGCCAGCAGCCAGTCCGGGACGGACTATGAAGCTTTCTTT.

In its sample, this clone was seen a few times. The genes are TRBV7-9 and TRBJ2-7; D not certain. Trimming shortened V by 1 base and J by 4 bases, and 11 bases separated the two germline ends. The CDR3 length is 14 residues. CDR1 is SEHNR and CDR2 is FQNEAQ in the germline V gene (reference sequence). The CDR3 loop is CASSLVGGTYEQYF. DNA of the CDR3: TGTGCCAGCAGCTTAGTAGGCGGAACATACGAGCAGTACTTC.

The chain couples TRBV6-4 to TRBJ2-1, with 11 bases matching TRBD1. CDR3 length: 14 amino acids. Trimming at V came to 8 bases and at J to 9 bases, leaving 9 bases not matched to a gene. The germline V gene encodes CDR1 MRHNA and CDR2 SNTAGT. The CDR3 nucleotides read TGTGCCAGCTCCGAACAGGGACAGGGGGGTGAGCAGTTCTTC. As protein: CASSEQGQGGEQFF.

The CDR3 protein is CASSLGTASYNEQFF. The CDR3 coding sequence is TGTGCCAGCAGTTTGGGGACAGCGTCCTACAATGAGCAGTTCTTC. V is TRBV6-5 and J is TRBJ2-1; 7 bases are a match to TRBD1. The CDR3 has 15 residues. The germline CDR1 and CDR2 sequences are MNHEY and SVGAGI. J was trimmed by 1 base and V by 4 bases; bases with no gene match: 4.

The rearrangement uses TRBV7-9 and TRBJ2-7, with 8 bases aligning to TRBD2. The germline V gene has CDR1 SEHNR and CDR2 FQNEAQ (reference sequence). This CDR3 contains 13 residues. With 10 bases clipped from V and 5 bases from J, the junction kept 10 bases outside the gene matches. CDR3 sequence reads: CATTKREFHEQYF. CDR3 bases: TGTGCCACAACTAAGCGGGAGTTCCACGAGCAGTACTTC.

The V call is TRBV4-3, the J call TRBJ2-1; tentative D call: TRBD1 (5 bases). This CDR3 region has 16 residues. Deletions cut 4 bases from V and 0 bases from J, with 13 bases between. Germline CDR1 and CDR2: LGHNA and YSLEER. CDR3 nucleotide sequence: TGCGCCAGCAGCCCAGGGATCCCGAGCTCCTACAATGAGCAGTTCTTC. It codes for CASSPGIPSSYNEQFF.

This clone was seen only once. V is TRBV7-2 and J is TRBJ2-7; TRBD2 matches at 11 bases. This CDR3 has 18 amino acids. V shed 1 base and J 0 bases; nucleotides not matched to a gene: 8. CDR1 and CDR2 from the germline V gene are SGHTA and FQGNSA. In DNA, the CDR3 is TGTGCCAGCAGCTTAGTGGGGACTAGCGGAGGGATCTCCTACGAGCAGTACTTC. The encoded protein is CASSLVGTSGGISYEQYF.

The chain is built from TRBV5-1 and TRBJ1-1; a weak D match, TRBD1 (6 bases). The CDR3 has 13 amino acids. V lost 3 bases, J lost 1 base, and 7 bases lay in between. CDR1 is SGHRS, CDR2 YFSETQ, per germline. CDR3 amino acids: CASSWTENTEAFF. Written as DNA, the CDR3 is TGCGCCAGCAGCTGGACAGAGAACACTGAAGCTTTCTTT.

The chain recombines TRBV5-1 with TRBJ2-1, with D perhaps matching TRBD2 (5 bases). The V end lost 3 bases, the J end lost 5 bases, and 12 bases lay between the germline ends. The CDR3 loop spans 14 amino acids. The germline V gene encodes CDR1 SGHRS and CDR2 YFSETQ. The CDR3 loop reads CASSWASGDNEQFF. The CDR3 DNA reads TGCGCCAGCAGCTGGGCCTCCGGGGACAATGAGCAGTTCTTC.

The chain combines TRBV4-3 with TRBJ1-2, with 8 bases fitting TRBD1. CDR3 size: 15 residues. Germline V gene lookup returns CDR1 LGHNA and CDR2 YSLEER. Trimming at V came to 2 bases and at J to 5 bases, leaving 7 bases not matched to a gene. In nucleotides, the CDR3 is TGCGCCAGCAGCCAAACAGATCAGGGGGCTTATGGCTACACCTTC. Encoded protein: CASSQTDQGAYGYTF.

The V call is TRBV30, the J call TRBJ2-1; TRBD2 might be the D (5 bases). V lost 0 bases and J 2 bases, leaving 11 bases between the germline ends. The germline CDR1 and CDR2 sequences are GTSNPN and SVGIG (reference sequence). CDR3 length: 15 residues. This CDR3 is CAWSVLGEAYNEQFF. CDR3 in DNA: TGTGCCTGGAGTGTTTTGGGAGAAGCCTACAATGAGCAGTTCTTC.

This chain links TRBV5-1 with TRBJ2-4, with 9 bases identical to TRBD2. V lost 1 base and J lost 0; bases outside the gene matches: 17. From germline, CDR1 is SGHRS and CDR2 YFSETQ. This CDR3 contains 21 residues. The CDR3 loop reads CASSLYKWREGHELAKNIQYF. CDR3 coding DNA: TGCGCCAGCAGCTTGTATAAGTGGCGGGAGGGCCACGAACTAGCCAAAAACATTCAGTACTTC.

The rearrangement uses TRBV4-3 and TRBJ1-1; TRBD1 might be the D (5 bases). Trimming took 0 bases from V and 0 from J, leaving 11 bases between them. Per germline, CDR1 LGHNA and CDR2 YSLEER. The CDR3 runs to 16 residues. The CDR3 sequence is CASSQEIVTVNTEAFF. CDR3 in DNA: TGCGCCAGCAGCCAAGAGATCGTGACAGTGAACACTGAAGCTTTCTTT.

This rearrangement joins TRBV27 to TRBJ1-2; D not resolved. The CDR3 is made up of 13 amino acids. Germline V CDR1 and CDR2: MNHEY, SMNVEV (reference sequence). Trimming shortened V by 2 bases and J by 2 bases, and 6 bases separated the two germline ends. CDR3 nucleotides: TGTGCCAGCAGTTTACGGGTGAACTATGGCTACACCTTC. As protein: CASSLRVNYGYTF.

The J gene is TRBJ2-7, the V gene TRBV6-5; tentatively, D is TRBD1 (5 bases). V dropped 5 bases and J dropped 2 bases, with 13 bases sitting between them. This CDR3 comprises 14 residues. Looked up from germline, CDR1 is MNHEY and CDR2 is SVGAGI. CDR3 nucleotide sequence: TGTGCCAGCAGTGAAATCGGACAAGCCTACGAGCAGTACTTC. Encoded protein: CASSEIGQAYEQYF.

A few counts support this clone. V usage is TRBV19 and J usage is TRBJ1-1; 7 nucleotides align to TRBD1. Germline V lookup: CDR1 LNHDA, CDR2 SQIVND (reference sequence). The CDR3 covers 13 residues. Unmatched junction bases numbered 8, after V lost 6 bases and J lost 7 bases. CDR3: CASSTTQGGEAFF. In nucleotides, the CDR3 is TGTGCCAGTAGCACGACCCAGGGGGGTGAAGCTTTCTTT.

V usage is TRBV5-1 and J usage is TRBJ2-1; D unclear. Trimming took 7 bases from V and 6 from J, leaving 17 bases between them. This CDR3 region has 14 residues. Germline CDR1 is SGHRS and CDR2 is YFSETQ. Here the CDR3 reads CASGTRLLGNEQFF. The CDR3, as DNA: TGCGCCAGCGGCACCCGACTTCTTGGCAATGAGCAGTTCTTC.

The genes are TRBV6-4 and TRBJ2-7; 9 nucleotides agree with TRBD2. The CDR3 extends over 15 amino acids. V was pared by 3 bases and J by 2 bases, with 5 bases of the junction left unmatched. Germline V gene sequence: CDR1 MRHNA, CDR2 SNTAGT. The CDR3 region is CASSEGAGGTYEQYF. For the CDR3, the DNA is TGTGCCAGCAGTGAGGGGGCGGGAGGGACCTACGAGCAGTACTTC.